These 24 T cell receptor beta chains originate from one sample sequenced in a study of T cell responses to AZD1222 COVID-19 vaccine. Produced via immunoSEQ multiplex PCR; TCRdb's table is partial and in-frame only. This sample has about 120,000 clones, with around 89% found just once. Sequenced here: peripheral blood, sampled on day 0 of AZD1222 vaccination. The origin of the receptors is an adult in good health.

V and J are TRBV7-2 and TRBJ2-5; the match to TRBD1 covers 7 bases. The CDR3 totals 14 residues. Germline lookup yields CDR1 SGHTA and CDR2 FQGNSA. V dropped 5 bases and J dropped 5; count of bases not matched to a gene: 8. CDR3 DNA: TGTGCCAGCAGCCCAGACAGGGTTGGCGAGACCCAGTACTTC. Encoded protein: CASSPDRVGETQYF. Supplemented by reference TRBV7-2 and TRBJ2-5, the full variable domain reads GAGVSQSPSNKVTEKGKDVELRCDPISGHTALYWYRQSLGQGLEFLIYFQGNSAPDKSGLPSDRFSAERTGGSVSTLTIQRTQQEDSAVYLCASSPDRVGETQYFGPGTRLLVL.

The gene calls are TRBV28 and TRBJ2-7; maybe TRBD1 (6 bases). This CDR3 has 14 amino acids. Germline V gives CDR1 MDHEN, CDR2 SYDVKM. The germline V and J ends were trimmed by 6 bases and 6 bases, with 18 bases remaining between them. The CDR3 is CASRMTGAGREQYF. The CDR3 DNA follows: TGTGCCAGCAGGATGACAGGCGCCGGTCGCGAGCAGTACTTC.

This chain uses TRBV6-1 with TRBJ2-1; TRBD1 matches at 9 bases. The CDR3 loop spans 15 amino acids. Germline V gene data show CDR1 as MNHNS and CDR2 as SASEGT. Trimming cost V 2 bases and J 6 bases; bases outside gene matches: 5. CDR3 sequence: CASSERDRVSNEQFF. CDR3 DNA sequence: TGTGCCAGCAGTGAAAGGGACAGGGTCTCCAATGAGCAGTTCTTC.

The chain couples TRBV19 to TRBJ2-7; TRBD2 matches 9 bases. The CDR3 totals 15 residues. Germline CDR1 is LNHDA and CDR2 is SQIVND (reference sequence). The V gene end was trimmed by 6 bases and the J gene end by 3 bases; junction bases not matched to a gene: 9. This chain's CDR3 is CASRTGTSQNYEQYF. In DNA, the CDR3 is TGTGCCAGTAGGACGGGGACTAGCCAGAACTACGAGCAGTACTTC.

The V gene is TRBV19, the J gene TRBJ1-1; 7 positions match TRBD1. The CDR3 runs to 16 residues. V lost 5 bases to trimming and J lost 1 base; unmatched junction nucleotides: 10. Germline V gene lookup returns CDR1 LNHDA and CDR2 SQIVND (reference sequence). The CDR3 here is CASSVRQQGTNTEAFF. CDR3 DNA sequence: TGTGCCAGTAGTGTACGGCAACAGGGGACGAACACTGAAGCTTTCTTT.

The CDR3 DNA is TGTGCCAGCAGTTACTCACTCGATCAGCCCCAGCATTTT. It specifies CASSYSLDQPQHF. The gene calls are TRBV6-5 and TRBJ1-5, with D unclear. The CDR3 length is 13 residues. Germline V gene sequence: CDR1 MNHEY, CDR2 SVGAGI. With 0 bases removed from V and 5 bases from J, the gap between germline ends came to 5 bases.

The chain couples TRBV10-3 to TRBJ2-1; D gene uncertain. CDR3 length equals 14 residues. CDR1 is ENHRY, CDR2 SYGVKD, per germline. Deletions cut 2 bases from V and 8 bases from J, with 13 bases between. The CDR3 spells CAISEPRAVDEQFF. Written as DNA, the CDR3 is TGTGCCATCAGTGAGCCGAGAGCCGTAGATGAGCAGTTCTTC.

The chain carries TRBV28 and TRBJ2-6; 7 bases align to TRBD1. Germline V gives CDR1 MDHEN, CDR2 SYDVKM. Germline trimming cut 6 bases from V and 2 bases from J; bases unmatched to any gene: 1. The CDR3 covers 14 residues. CDR3 sequence: CASRDRAGANVLTF. CDR3 in DNA: TGTGCCAGCAGAGACAGGGCTGGGGCCAACGTCCTGACTTTC.

CDR3 sequence (DNA): TGTGCCAGCAGCTTCGCCGGGACTAGCGGGAAGTACGAGCAGTACTTC. Protein sequence: CASSFAGTSGKYEQYF. V and J are TRBV7-2 and TRBJ2-7, with 13 bases identical to TRBD2. Per germline, CDR1 SGHTA and CDR2 FQGNSA. Losses at the gene ends were 3 bases for V and 4 bases for J; bases not matched to a gene: 6. CDR3 length: 16 amino acids.

This rearrangement joins TRBV7-3 to TRBJ2-1, with D perhaps TRBD2 (6 bases). V lost 3 bases and J lost 0, with 12 bases in between. CDR1 is SGHTA, CDR2 FQGTGA, per germline. The CDR3 covers 16 residues. The CDR3 DNA reads as TGTGCCAGCAGCTTGGAGGGAAGCAGCTCCTACAATGAGCAGTTCTTC. Residues: CASSLEGSSSYNEQFF.

This chain connects TRBV7-6 to TRBJ2-1; perhaps TRBD2 as D (5 bases). This CDR3 has 18 amino acids. Per the germline V gene, CDR1 is SGHVS and CDR2 is FNYEAQ. Between the trimmed V and J ends, which lost 3 bases and 0 bases, there was a span of 18 bases. DNA for the CDR3: TGTGCCAGCAGCTTGCCAGGCGAGCGGATTATCTCCTACAATGAGCAGTTCTTC. Encoded protein: CASSLPGERIISYNEQFF.

The chain uses TRBV24-1 and TRBJ2-7; the match to TRBD1 covers 7 bases. This CDR3 has 14 amino acids. Germline CDR1 KGHDR, CDR2 SFDVKD. J gave up 4 bases and V 5 bases, and 7 bases lay outside the gene matches. The CDR3 DNA is TGTGCCACCAGTGCGACAGGGTCCCTATACGAGCAGTACTTC. As protein: CATSATGSLYEQYF.

This clone was counted a single time. The rearrangement links TRBV28 to TRBJ1-2; a possible D gene is TRBD1 (6 bases). V was shortened by 10 bases and J by 5 bases, with 17 bases between the two germline ends. The CDR3 runs 13 residues. From germline, CDR1 is MDHEN and CDR2 SYDVKM. The CDR3 nucleotides read TGTGCCACCTTCGGGACAATCTCTTATGGCTACACCTTC. Residues: CATFGTISYGYTF.

The chain recombines TRBV3-1 (or the pseudogene TRBV3-2) with TRBJ2-1, with 9 positions matching TRBD2. The J segment lost 0 bases and the V segment lost 3 bases, leaving 3 bases of the junction unmatched. The length of the CDR3 is 16 residues. Germline V gene sequence: CDR1 LGHDT, CDR2 YNNKEL (reference sequence). The CDR3: CASSHFSGSSYNEQFF. The CDR3 nucleotides are TGTGCCAGCAGCCATTTTAGCGGGAGCTCCTACAATGAGCAGTTCTTC.

This clone was seen only once. The chain uses TRBV24-1 and TRBJ1-2, with a possible D match to TRBD1 (5 bases). The CDR3 has 15 residues. Germline CDR1 is KGHDR and CDR2 is SFDVKD. Trimming removed 2 bases at V and 4 bases at J, with 13 bases between. The CDR3: CATSDSLERGYGYTF. The CDR3 DNA reads TGTGCCACCAGTGATTCCCTGGAAAGGGGCTATGGCTACACCTTC.

The CDR3 DNA follows: TGTGCCAGCGAGTACACAGGGGTGGGCTACGAGCAGTACTTC. Residues: CASEYTGVGYEQYF. The rearrangement links TRBV7-8 to TRBJ2-7; 7 bases line up with TRBD1. Losses at the gene ends were 8 bases for V and 3 bases for J; bases not matched to a gene: 10. Germline V lookup: CDR1 SGHVS, CDR2 FQNEAQ. The length of the CDR3 is 14 residues.

V usage is TRBV7-5 and J usage is TRBJ1-1. TRBV7-5 is reported as a pseudogene. This CDR3 spans 14 amino acids. The DNA of the CDR3 is TGTGTCAGAAGCTCCCCGGGACGGAACACTGAAGCTTTCTTT. Amino acid sequence: CVRSSPGRNTEAFF.

The CDR3 DNA reads as TGTGCCTGGAGTGAGGACAATCAGCCCCAGCATTTT. Its translation: CAWSEDNQPQHF. The V gene is TRBV30, the J gene TRBJ1-5, with D uncertain. V dropped 1 base and J dropped 3 bases, with 4 bases sitting between them. Looked up from germline, CDR1 is GTSNPN and CDR2 is SVGIG (reference sequence). The CDR3 is 12 residues long.

The genes are TRBV5-3 and TRBJ2-2; 15 bases line up with TRBD2. TRBV5-3 belongs to the ORF category, with a function that is uncertain. Trimming at V came to 4 bases and at J to 4 bases, leaving 8 bases not matched to a gene. The CDR3 is made up of 18 amino acids. CDR3 nucleotide sequence: TGTGCCAGAAGCCCTCGGACTAGCGGGAGGGCCGGCACCGGGGAGCTGTTTTTT. Protein: CARSPRTSGRAGTGELFF.

The rearrangement links TRBV2 to TRBJ1-5, with D perhaps matching TRBD1 (6 bases). Germline lookup yields CDR1 SNHLY and CDR2 FYNNEI. The length of the CDR3 is 13 residues. Trimming took 4 bases from V and 9 from J, leaving 13 bases between them. CDR3 loop: CASSGRGEGPQHF. CDR3 in DNA: TGTGCCAGCAGTGGCAGGGGTGAAGGGCCCCAGCATTTT.

The chain employs TRBV19 and TRBJ2-1, with TRBD2 as a possible D gene (5 bases). V was trimmed by 0 bases and J by 3 bases, leaving 18 bases between them. Germline-derived CDR1 and CDR2 are LNHDA and SQIVND (reference sequence). The CDR3 covers 18 residues. The CDR3 region is CASSIDVAPKSFYNEQFF. The CDR3 DNA follows: TGTGCCAGTAGTATAGATGTAGCGCCAAAATCTTTCTACAATGAGCAGTTCTTC.

The rearrangement links TRBV24-1 to TRBJ2-1; D is undetermined. Germline lookup yields CDR1 KGHDR and CDR2 SFDVKD. V gave up 0 bases and J gave up 3 bases, with 5 bases separating them. This CDR3 is built from 14 residues. This chain's CDR3 is CATSDLTNYNEQFF. CDR3 nucleotides: TGTGCCACCAGTGATTTGACTAACTACAATGAGCAGTTCTTC.

The CDR3 nucleotides read TGTGCCAGCAGACCAACTAGCGGGAGGACCCACAATGAGCAGTTCTTC. This codes for CASRPTSGRTHNEQFF. The V call is TRBV7-3, the J call TRBJ2-1; 12 nucleotides agree with TRBD2. The CDR3 consists of 16 residues. Trimming at V came to 6 bases and at J to 5 bases, leaving 8 bases not matched to a gene. The germline gives CDR1 SGHTA, CDR2 FQGTGA.

The chain uses TRBV6-1 and TRBJ2-5; 9 bases agree with TRBD2. Germline V gene data show CDR1 as MNHNS and CDR2 as SASEGT. CDR3 length: 17 residues. Germline trimming cut 0 bases from V and 2 bases from J; bases unmatched to any gene: 7. The CDR3 region is CASSEARASGDQETQYF. As DNA, the CDR3 is TGTGCCAGCAGTGAAGCGAGGGCTAGCGGGGATCAAGAGACCCAGTACTTC.